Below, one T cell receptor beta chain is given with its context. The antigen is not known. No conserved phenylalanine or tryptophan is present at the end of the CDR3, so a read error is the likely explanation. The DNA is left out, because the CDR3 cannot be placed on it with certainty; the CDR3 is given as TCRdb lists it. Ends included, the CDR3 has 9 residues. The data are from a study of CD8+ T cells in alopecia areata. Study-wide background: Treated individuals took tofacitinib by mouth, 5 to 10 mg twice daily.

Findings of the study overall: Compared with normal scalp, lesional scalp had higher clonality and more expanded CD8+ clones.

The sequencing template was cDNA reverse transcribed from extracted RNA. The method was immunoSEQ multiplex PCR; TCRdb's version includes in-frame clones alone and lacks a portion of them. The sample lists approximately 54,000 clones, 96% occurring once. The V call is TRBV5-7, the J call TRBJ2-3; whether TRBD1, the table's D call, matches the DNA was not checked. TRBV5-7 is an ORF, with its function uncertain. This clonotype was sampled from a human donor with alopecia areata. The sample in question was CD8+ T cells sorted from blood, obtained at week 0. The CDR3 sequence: CASSSLTRV.